This entry concerns a single T cell receptor beta chain. The data belong to a study of OX40 agonist ivuxolimab in advanced cancers. Study context: Patients received the agonistic anti-OX40 (CD134) antibody ivuxolimab. Dosing consisted of intravenous ivuxolimab at 0.01 to 10 mg/kg every 2 weeks. The dose-escalation cohort had hepatocellular carcinoma, melanoma, renal cell or head and neck cancer.

The protocol was immunoSEQ multiplex PCR, while the TCRdb copy is restricted to in-frame clones and leaves out a portion. The sample lists more than 55,000 clones; about 84% were seen once. Germline V gene sequence: CDR1 SEHNR, CDR2 FQNEAQ (reference sequence). This CDR3 spans 14 amino acids. V shed 2 bases and J shed 7 bases, with 11 bases lying between them. This chain links TRBV7-9 with TRBJ1-4; D remains unclear. Here the sequenced sample was CD4+ or CD8+ T cells sorted from blood, taken in a trial of the OX40 agonist ivuxolimab. The receptor was isolated from an adult with an advanced solid tumor such as melanoma, head and neck, liver or kidney cancer. CDR3 protein: CASSLNSWGEKLFF. CDR3 bases: TGTGCCAGCAGCTTAAACTCATGGGGTGAAAAACTGTTTTTT.